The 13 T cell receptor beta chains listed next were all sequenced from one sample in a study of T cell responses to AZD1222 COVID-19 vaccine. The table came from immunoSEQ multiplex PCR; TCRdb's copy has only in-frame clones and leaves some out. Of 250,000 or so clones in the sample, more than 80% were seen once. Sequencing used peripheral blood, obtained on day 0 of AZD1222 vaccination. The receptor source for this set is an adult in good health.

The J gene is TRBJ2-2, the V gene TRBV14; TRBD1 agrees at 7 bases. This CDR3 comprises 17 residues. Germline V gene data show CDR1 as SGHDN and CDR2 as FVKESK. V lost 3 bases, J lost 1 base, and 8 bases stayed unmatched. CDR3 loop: CASSHTERDRNTGELFF. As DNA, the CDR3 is TGTGCCAGCAGCCACACTGAAAGGGACAGGAACACCGGGGAGCTGTTTTTT.

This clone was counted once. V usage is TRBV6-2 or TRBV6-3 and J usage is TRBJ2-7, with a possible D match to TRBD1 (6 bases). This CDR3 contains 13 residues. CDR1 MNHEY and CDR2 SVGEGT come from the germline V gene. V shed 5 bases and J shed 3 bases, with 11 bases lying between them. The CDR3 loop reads CASSNTRGYEQYF. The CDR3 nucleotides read TGTGCCAGCAGTAACACCAGGGGCTACGAGCAGTACTTC.

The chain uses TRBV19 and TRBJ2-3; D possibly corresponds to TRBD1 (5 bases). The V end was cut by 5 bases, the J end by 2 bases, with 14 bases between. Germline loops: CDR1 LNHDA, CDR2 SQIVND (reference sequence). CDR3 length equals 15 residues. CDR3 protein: CASSPGLRLTDTQYF. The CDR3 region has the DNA TGTGCCAGTAGTCCAGGGTTACGCCTCACAGATACGCAGTATTTT.

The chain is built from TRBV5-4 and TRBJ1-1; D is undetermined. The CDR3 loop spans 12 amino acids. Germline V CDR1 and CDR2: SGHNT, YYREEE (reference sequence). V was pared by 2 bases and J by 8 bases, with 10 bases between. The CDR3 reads CASSLDQWEAFF. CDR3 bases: TGTGCCAGCAGCTTAGATCAGTGGGAAGCTTTCTTT. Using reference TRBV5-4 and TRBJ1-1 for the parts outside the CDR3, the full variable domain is ETGVTQSPTHLIKTRGQQVTLRCSSQSGHNTVSWYQQALGQGPQFIFQYYREEENGRGNFPPRFSGLQFPNYSSELNVNALELDDSALYLCASSLDQWEAFFGQGTRLTVV.

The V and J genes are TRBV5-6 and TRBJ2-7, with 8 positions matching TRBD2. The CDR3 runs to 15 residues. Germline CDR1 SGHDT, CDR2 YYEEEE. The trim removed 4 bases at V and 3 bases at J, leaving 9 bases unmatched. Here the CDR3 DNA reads TGTGCCAGCAGCCCGGGGGGGGCATGGGGCTACGAGCAGTACTTC. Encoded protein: CASSPGGAWGYEQYF. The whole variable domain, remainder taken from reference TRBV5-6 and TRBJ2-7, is DAGVTQSPTHLIKTRGQQVTLRCSPKSGHDTVSWYQQALGQGPQFIFQYYEEEERQRGNFPDRFSGHQFPNYSSELNVNALLLGDSALYLCASSPGGAWGYEQYFGPGTRLTVT.

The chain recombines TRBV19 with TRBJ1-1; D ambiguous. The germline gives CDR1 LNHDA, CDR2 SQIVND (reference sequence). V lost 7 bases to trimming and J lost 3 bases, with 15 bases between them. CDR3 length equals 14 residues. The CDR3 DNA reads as TGTGCCAGTACACTGATGCCGACTGACACTGAAGCTTTCTTT. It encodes CASTLMPTDTEAFF.

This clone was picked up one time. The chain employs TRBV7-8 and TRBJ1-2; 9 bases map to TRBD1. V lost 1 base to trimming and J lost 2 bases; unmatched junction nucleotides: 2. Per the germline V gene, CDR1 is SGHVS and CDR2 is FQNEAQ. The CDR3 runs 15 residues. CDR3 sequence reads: CASSLGTGENYGYTF. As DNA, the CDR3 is TGTGCCAGCAGCTTAGGGACAGGGGAAAACTATGGCTACACCTTC. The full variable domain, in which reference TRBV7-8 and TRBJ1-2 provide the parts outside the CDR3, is GAGVSQSPRYKVAKRGQDVALRCDPISGHVSLFWYQQALGQGPEFLTYFQNEAQLDKSGLPSDRFFAERPEGSVSTLKIQRTQQEDSAVYLCASSLGTGENYGYTFGSGTRLTVV.

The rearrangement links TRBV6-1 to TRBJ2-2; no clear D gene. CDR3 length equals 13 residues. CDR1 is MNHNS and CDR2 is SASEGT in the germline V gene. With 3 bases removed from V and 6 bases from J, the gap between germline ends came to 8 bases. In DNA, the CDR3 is TGTGCCAGCAGTGACCAGGTGGCCGGGGAGCTGTTTTTT. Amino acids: CASSDQVAGELFF.

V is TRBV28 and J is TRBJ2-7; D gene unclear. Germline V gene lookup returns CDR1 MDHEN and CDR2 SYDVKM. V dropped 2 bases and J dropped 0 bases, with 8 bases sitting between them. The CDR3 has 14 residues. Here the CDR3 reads CASSLDLSSYEQYF. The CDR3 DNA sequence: TGTGCCAGCAGTTTAGACCTGAGCTCCTACGAGCAGTACTTC.

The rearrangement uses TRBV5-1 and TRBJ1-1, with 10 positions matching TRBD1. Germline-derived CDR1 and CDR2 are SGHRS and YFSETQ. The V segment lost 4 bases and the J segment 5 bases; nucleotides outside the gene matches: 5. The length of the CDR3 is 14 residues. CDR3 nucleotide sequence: TGCGCCAGCAGCGGACAGGGGGTAGGGACTGAAGCTTTCTTT. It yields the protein CASSGQGVGTEAFF.

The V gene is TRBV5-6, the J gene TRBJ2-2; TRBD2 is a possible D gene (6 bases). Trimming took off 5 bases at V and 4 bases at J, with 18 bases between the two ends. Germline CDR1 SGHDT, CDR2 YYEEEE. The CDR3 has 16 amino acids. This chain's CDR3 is CASSYTGSRGTGELFF. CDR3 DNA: TGTGCCAGCAGTTACACAGGTTCGCGGGGCACCGGGGAGCTGTTTTTT.

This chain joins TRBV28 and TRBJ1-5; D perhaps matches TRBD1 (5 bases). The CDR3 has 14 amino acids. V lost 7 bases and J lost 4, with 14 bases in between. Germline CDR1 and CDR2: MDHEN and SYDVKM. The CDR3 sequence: CASTLGVLNQPQHF. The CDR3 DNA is TGTGCCAGCACCCTGGGGGTCCTAAATCAGCCCCAGCATTTT.

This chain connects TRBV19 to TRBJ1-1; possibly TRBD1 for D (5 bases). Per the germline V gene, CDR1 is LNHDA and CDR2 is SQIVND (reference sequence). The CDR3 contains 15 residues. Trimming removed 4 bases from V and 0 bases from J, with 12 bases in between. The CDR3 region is CASSRGGRLNTEAFF. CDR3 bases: TGTGCCAGTAGTAGGGGGGGGAGATTGAACACTGAAGCTTTCTTT.